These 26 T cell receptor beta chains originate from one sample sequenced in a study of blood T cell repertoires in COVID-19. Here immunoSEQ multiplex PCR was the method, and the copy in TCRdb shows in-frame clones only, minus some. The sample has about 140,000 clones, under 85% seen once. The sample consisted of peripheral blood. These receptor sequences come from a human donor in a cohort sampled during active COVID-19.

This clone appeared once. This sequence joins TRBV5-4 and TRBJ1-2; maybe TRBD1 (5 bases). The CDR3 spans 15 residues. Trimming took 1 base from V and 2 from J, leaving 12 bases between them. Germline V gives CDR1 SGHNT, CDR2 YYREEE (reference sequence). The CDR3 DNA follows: TGTGCCAGCAGCTTGTGGGGCCTCGGGAACTATGGCTACACCTTC. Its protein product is CASSLWGLGNYGYTF. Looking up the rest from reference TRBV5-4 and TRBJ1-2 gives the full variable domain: ETGVTQSPTHLIKTRGQQVTLRCSSQSGHNTVSWYQQALGQGPQFIFQYYREEENGRGNFPPRFSGLQFPNYSSELNVNALELDDSALYLCASSLWGLGNYGYTFGSGTRLTVV.

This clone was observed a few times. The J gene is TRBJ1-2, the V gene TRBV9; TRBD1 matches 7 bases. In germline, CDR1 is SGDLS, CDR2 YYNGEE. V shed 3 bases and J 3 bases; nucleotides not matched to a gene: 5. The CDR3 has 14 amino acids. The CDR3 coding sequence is TGTGCCAGCAGCGGACCGGGACAGTACTATGGCTACACCTTC. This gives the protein CASSGPGQYYGYTF. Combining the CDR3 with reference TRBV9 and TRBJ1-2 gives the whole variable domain DSGVTQTPKHLITATGQRVTLRCSPRSGDLSVYWYQQSLDQGLQFLIQYYNGEERAKGNILERFSAQQFPDLHSELNLSSLELGDSALYFCASSGPGQYYGYTFGSGTRLTVV.

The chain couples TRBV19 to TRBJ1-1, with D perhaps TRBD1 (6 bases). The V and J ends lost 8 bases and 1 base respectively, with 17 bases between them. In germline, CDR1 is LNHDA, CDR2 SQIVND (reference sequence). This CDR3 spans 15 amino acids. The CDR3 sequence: CASRPQGHENTEAFF. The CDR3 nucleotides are TGTGCCAGTCGACCACAGGGCCACGAGAACACTGAAGCTTTCTTT.

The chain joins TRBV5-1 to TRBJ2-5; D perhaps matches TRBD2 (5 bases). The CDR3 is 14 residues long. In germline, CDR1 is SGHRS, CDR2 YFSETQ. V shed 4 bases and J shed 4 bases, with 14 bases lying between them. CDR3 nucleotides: TGCGCCAGCAGCAACACGGGAAACCCAGAGACCCAGTACTTC. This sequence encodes CASSNTGNPETQYF.

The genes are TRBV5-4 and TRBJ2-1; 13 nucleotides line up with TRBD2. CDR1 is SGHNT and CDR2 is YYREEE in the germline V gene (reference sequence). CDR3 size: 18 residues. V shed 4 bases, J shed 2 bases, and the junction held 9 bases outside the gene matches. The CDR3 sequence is CASSLGLAGSGAYNEQFF. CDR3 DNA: TGTGCCAGCAGCCTGGGACTAGCGGGATCGGGGGCCTACAATGAGCAGTTCTTC.

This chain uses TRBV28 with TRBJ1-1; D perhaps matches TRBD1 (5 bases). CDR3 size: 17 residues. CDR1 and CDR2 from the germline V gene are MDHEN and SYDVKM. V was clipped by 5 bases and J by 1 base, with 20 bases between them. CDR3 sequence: CASSPLGSPQGNTEAFF. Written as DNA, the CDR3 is TGTGCCAGCAGTCCCCTGGGCTCTCCCCAGGGGAACACTGAAGCTTTCTTT. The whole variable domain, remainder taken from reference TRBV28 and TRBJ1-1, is DVKVTQSSRYLVKRTGEKVFLECVQDMDHENMFWYRQDPGLGLRLIYFSYDVKMKEKGDIPEGYSVSREKKERFSLILESASTNQTSMYLCASSPLGSPQGNTEAFFGQGTRLTVV.

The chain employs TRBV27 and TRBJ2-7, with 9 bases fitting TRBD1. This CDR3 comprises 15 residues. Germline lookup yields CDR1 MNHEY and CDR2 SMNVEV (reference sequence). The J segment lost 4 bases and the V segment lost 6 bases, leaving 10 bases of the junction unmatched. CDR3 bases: TGTGCCAGCAGGTCACAGGGGGCGGCCGGATACGAGCAGTACTTC. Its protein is CASRSQGAAGYEQYF.

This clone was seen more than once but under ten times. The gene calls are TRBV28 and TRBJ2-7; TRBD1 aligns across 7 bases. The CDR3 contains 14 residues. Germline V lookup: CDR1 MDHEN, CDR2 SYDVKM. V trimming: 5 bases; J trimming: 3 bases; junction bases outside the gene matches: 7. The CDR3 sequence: CASSIQGPFYEQYF. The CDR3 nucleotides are TGTGCCAGCAGTATACAGGGGCCCTTCTACGAGCAGTACTTC.

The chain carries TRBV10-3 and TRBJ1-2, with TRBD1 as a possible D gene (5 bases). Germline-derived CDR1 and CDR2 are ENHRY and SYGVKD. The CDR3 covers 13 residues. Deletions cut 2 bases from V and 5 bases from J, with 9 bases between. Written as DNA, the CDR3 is TGTGCCATCAGTGAGCAGGGTTGGTATGGCTACACCTTC. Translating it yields CAISEQGWYGYTF.

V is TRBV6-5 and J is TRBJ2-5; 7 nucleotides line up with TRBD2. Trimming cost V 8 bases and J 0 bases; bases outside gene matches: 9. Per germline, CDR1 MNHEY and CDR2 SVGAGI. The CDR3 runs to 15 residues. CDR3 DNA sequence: TGTGCCAGCGGGAGACTAGCATCGGACCAAGAGACCCAGTACTTC. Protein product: CASGRLASDQETQYF.

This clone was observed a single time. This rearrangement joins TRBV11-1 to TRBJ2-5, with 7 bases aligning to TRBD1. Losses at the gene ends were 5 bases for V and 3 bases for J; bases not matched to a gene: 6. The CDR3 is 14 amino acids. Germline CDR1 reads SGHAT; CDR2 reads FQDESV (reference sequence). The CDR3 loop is CASSQRTGEETQYF. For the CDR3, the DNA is TGTGCCAGCAGCCAGCGGACAGGAGAAGAGACCCAGTACTTC.

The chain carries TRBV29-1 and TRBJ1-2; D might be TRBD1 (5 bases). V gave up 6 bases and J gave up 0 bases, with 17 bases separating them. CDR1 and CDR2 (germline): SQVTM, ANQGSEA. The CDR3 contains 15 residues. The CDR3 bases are TGCAGCGTCGCAGGGTCTAGCGGGGCTAACTATGGCTACACCTTC. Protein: CSVAGSSGANYGYTF.

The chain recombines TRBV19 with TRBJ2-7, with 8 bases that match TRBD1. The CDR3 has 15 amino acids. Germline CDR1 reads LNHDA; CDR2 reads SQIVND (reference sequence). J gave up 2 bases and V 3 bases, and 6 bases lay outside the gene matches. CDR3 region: CASSIQAGGTYEQYF. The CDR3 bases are TGTGCCAGTAGTATCCAGGCAGGGGGCACCTACGAGCAGTACTTC.

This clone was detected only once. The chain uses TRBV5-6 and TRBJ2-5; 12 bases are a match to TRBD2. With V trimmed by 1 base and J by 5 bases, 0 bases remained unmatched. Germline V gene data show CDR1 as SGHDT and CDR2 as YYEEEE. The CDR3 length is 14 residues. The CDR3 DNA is TGTGCCAGCAGCTTGACTAGCGGGAGGGAGACCCAGTACTTC. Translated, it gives CASSLTSGRETQYF.

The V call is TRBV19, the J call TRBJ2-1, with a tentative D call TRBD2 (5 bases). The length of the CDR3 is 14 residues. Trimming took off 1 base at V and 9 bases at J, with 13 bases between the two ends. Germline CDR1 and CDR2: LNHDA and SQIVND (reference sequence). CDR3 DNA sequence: TGTGCCAGTAGTATAGGGCCGGGGAGTAGTGAGCAGTTCTTC. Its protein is CASSIGPGSSEQFF. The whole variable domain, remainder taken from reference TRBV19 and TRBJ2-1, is DGGITQSPKYLFRKEGQNVTLSCEQNLNHDAMYWYRQDPGQGLRLIYYSQIVNDFQKGDIAEGYSVSREKKESFPLTVTSAQKNPTAFYLCASSIGPGSSEQFFGPGTRLTVL.

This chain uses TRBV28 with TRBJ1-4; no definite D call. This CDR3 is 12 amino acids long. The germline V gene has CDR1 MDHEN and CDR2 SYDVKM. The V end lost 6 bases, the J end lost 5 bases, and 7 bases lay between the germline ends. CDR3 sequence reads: CASREGNEKLFF. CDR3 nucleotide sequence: TGTGCCAGCAGGGAGGGAAATGAAAAACTGTTTTTT.

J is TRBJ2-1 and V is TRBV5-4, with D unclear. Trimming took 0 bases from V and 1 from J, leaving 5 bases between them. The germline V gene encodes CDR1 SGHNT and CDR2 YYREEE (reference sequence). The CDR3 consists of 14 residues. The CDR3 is CASSLGNSYNEQFF. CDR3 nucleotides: TGTGCCAGCAGCTTGGGTAATTCCTACAATGAGCAGTTCTTC. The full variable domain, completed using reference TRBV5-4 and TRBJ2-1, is ETGVTQSPTHLIKTRGQQVTLRCSSQSGHNTVSWYQQALGQGPQFIFQYYREEENGRGNFPPRFSGLQFPNYSSELNVNALELDDSALYLCASSLGNSYNEQFFGPGTRLTVL.

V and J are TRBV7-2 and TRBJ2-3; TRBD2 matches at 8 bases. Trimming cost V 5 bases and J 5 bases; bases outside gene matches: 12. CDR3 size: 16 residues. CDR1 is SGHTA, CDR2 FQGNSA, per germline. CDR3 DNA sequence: TGTGCCAGCAGCCCGGGGGGGGGACCGACGGGAGATACGCAGTATTTT. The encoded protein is CASSPGGGPTGDTQYF. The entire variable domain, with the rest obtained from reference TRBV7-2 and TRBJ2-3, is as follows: GAGVSQSPSNKVTEKGKDVELRCDPISGHTALYWYRQSLGQGLEFLIYFQGNSAPDKSGLPSDRFSAERTGGSVSTLTIQRTQQEDSAVYLCASSPGGGPTGDTQYFGPGTRLTVL.

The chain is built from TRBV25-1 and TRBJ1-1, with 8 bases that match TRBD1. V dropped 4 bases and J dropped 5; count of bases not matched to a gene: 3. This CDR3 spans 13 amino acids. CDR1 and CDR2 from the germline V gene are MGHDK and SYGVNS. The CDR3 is CASSGTGRTEAFF. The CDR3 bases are TGTGCCAGCAGTGGGACAGGGAGGACTGAAGCTTTCTTT.

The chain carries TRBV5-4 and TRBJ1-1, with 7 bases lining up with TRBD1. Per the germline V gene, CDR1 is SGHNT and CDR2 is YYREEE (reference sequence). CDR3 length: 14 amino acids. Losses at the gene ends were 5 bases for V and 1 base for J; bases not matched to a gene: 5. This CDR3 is CASRRQGSNTEAFF. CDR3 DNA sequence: TGTGCCAGCAGAAGACAGGGATCGAACACTGAAGCTTTCTTT.

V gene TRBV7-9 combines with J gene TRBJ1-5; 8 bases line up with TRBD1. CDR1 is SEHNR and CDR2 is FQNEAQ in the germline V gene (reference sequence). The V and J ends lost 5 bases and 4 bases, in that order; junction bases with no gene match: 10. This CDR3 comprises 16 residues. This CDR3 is CASSKGSGQENQPQHF. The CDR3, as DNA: TGTGCCAGCAGCAAAGGATCGGGACAGGAGAATCAGCCCCAGCATTTT.

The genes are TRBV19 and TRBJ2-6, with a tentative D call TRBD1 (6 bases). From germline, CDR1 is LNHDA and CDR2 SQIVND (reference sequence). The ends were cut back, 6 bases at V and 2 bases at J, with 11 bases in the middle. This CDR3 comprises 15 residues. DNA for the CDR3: TGTGCCAGTAGACAGGGCACGGCTGGGGCCAACGTCCTGACTTTC. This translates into CASRQGTAGANVLTF.

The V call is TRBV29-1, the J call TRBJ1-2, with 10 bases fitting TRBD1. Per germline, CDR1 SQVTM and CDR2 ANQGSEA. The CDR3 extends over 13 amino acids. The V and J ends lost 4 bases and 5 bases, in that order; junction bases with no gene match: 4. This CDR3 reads CSVGGDRGYGYTF. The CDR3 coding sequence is TGCAGCGTTGGCGGGGACAGGGGATATGGCTACACCTTC.

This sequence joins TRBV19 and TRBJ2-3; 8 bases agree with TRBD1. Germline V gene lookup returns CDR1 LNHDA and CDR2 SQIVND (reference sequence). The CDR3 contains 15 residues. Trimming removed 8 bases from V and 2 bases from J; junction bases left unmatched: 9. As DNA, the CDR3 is TGTGCCAGTGCCCCTGGACAGGGTTTCACAGATACGCAGTATTTT. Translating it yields CASAPGQGFTDTQYF.

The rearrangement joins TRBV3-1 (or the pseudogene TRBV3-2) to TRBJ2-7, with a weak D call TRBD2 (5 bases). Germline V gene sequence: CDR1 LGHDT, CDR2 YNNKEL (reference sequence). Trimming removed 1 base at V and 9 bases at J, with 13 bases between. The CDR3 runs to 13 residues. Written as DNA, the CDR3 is TGTGCCAGCAGCCAAGTTTACCGGGATCGGCAGTACTTC. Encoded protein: CASSQVYRDRQYF.

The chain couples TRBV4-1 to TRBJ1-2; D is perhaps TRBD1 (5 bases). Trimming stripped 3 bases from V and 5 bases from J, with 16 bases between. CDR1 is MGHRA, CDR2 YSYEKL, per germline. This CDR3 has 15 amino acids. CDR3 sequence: CASSQTNTRGYGYTF. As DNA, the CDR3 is TGCGCCAGCAGCCAGACTAACACCCGGGGGTATGGCTACACCTTC.